The T cell receptor beta chain under discussion was sequenced for a study of shared clonotypes between healthy human individuals (TCRdb year 2020). Context from the whole study: The cohort included a few men and a couple of women between 18 and 49 years of age. Per donor, leukapheresis produced somewhere between about 0.9 and 10 billion PBMCs. To increase sequencing depth and limit assay-specific biases, different laboratories used diverse techniques to prepare libraries and sequence TCR repertoires. The study deeply sequenced blood TCR repertoires of five healthy adults to estimate repertoire size and the extent of clonotype sharing between individuals. For each donor, three plates each were used for CD4 naive and CD4 memory, two plates were used for CD8 naive, and one plate was used for CD8 memory. Results the study describes overall, beyond this receptor: Naive subsets generally had larger estimated clonotype richness than memory subsets did. Sharing across several donors was observed for approximately 4.6% of naive CD4, around 3.5% of naive CD8, 2% to 2.5% of memory CD4, and about 0.38% of memory CD8 clonotypes. Rarefaction of sorted-subset datasets indicated incomplete sequencing despite the large sequencing depth. Clonotypes shared by all four sorted-subset donors showed higher generation probabilities than non-shared clonotypes. Based on pairwise subsampling, the degree of clonotype sharing among donors was expected to be affected by sequencing depth. Sampling was restricted to blood, and TCR repertoires in tissues likely differ from the TCR repertoires found in blood. Because the study included a small number of donors, the genetic and exposure-history diversity represented was limited.

This clone was observed a few times. Its specific antigen is unknown. Base-call qualities are not available, and no considerably larger clone is one nucleotide away. At the junction V is shortened by 5 bases and J by 7 bases; bases outside the gene matches: 8. Taken from the germline V gene (reference sequence), the CDR1 and CDR2 loops are MNHEY and SMNVEV. The CDR3 measures 14 amino acids from cysteine to phenylalanine. Only the CDR3 part of the read is kept: 42 bases, read in frame from the first base. For the CD8 naive samples, CD45RO-negative cells were positively selected for CCR7, yielding a CD45RA+CCR7+ population from which TemRA cells were excluded. Healthy HIV-negative adults with no recently reported acute infections or vaccinations were included as donors. Only Caucasian adults living in Nashville, Tennessee, USA were represented among the donors. Blood was collected by leukapheresis, and PBMCs were isolated by Ficoll-Histopaque density gradient centrifugation and then cryopreserved in liquid nitrogen vapor phase. Analytical flow cytometry was used to check the purity and quantity of every magnetically sorted T cell population. Genomic DNA was isolated from every sorted fraction and measured by UV absorbance on a Nanodrop 2000c.

Using the deep immunoSEQ assay, TCR CDR3 regions were amplified from genomic DNA by multiplex PCR. Extracted genomic DNA from each cell subset was spread evenly across all wells of several immunoSEQ 96-well plates, with each plate serving as a replicate. For sorted subsets, 200 to 250 ng genomic DNA, equal to 30,000 to 35,000 T cell genomes, was loaded into each replicate PCR. The purified libraries were quantified using a Qubit 3.0 fluorometer, sized with a Bioanalyzer 2100, and then quantified again using the KAPA Library Quantification kit. Each immunoSEQ 96-well plate was sequenced on its own single-read 150-cycle Illumina NextSeq 550 flow cell. Per the authors' processing: Because only junctional sequences without quality scores were contained in the immunoSEQ output, filtering matching that applied to full-length reads could not be performed. Sequences were annotated with PyIR, a Python wrapper for IgBLAST v1.9, and V/J genes and CDR3 were assigned using IMGT germline references. Reads were removed for weak V/J assignments (E-value above 1e-6), missing CDR3, stop codons, out-of-frame junctions, or ambiguous translated residues. V3J clonotypes were defined by identical inferred V gene, J gene, and CDR3 amino acid sequence. Percentage overlap between repertoires was computed as shared unique clonotypes divided by the size of the smaller repertoire. RTK rarefaction, the Chao1 estimator, and Recon v2.1 estimates of unobserved clonotypes were used to assess repertoire richness. Generation probabilities were computed with OLGA for all TCRbeta clonotypes obtained by the gDNA method from several donors. TCRdb limited this immuneACCESS table to in-frame rearrangements with V and J called. A share of clones is missing; checked studies link under half to unresolved V genes, and the rest is unexplained. Clone size and V and J calls were adopted from that table, with D and trimming inferred from the DNA. The sample has roughly 2.1 million clones on record, roughly 91% of them singletons. The top ten clones comprise around 1.7% of the sample.

This sequence originates from a man between 18 and 29 years old in good health. Some clones in this sample may be carry-over from other donors' samples. The rearranged chain carries TRBV27 and TRBJ1-1; a stretch of 9 junction bases matches TRBD1. The source material was naive CD8+ T cells from PBMCs. What this sample's cell subset or site label stands for: CD45RA+CCR7+. The sequenced DNA is TGTGCCAGCAGTCTCACAGGGGGCACGGTTGAAGCTTTCTTT. The encoded protein is CASSLTGGTVEAFF.